This entry lists 31 T cell receptor beta chains sequenced from one sample in a study of blood T cell repertoires in COVID-19. The repertoire was sequenced with immunoSEQ multiplex PCR; TCRdb's copy has only in-frame clones and lacks some. The profile covers around 150,000 clones, with approximately 86% appearing a single time and roughly 7% taken by the ten largest. Sequencing used peripheral blood. The origin of the receptors is a woman in her thirties or forties with COVID-19, enrolled during active disease.

The chain has TRBV27 and TRBJ2-2; unclear D gene. The V gene lost 6 bases and the J gene lost 6 bases, with 14 bases spanning the gap. Germline V gene sequence: CDR1 MNHEY, CDR2 SMNVEV (reference sequence). The CDR3 has 14 amino acids. The CDR3 coding sequence is TGTGCCAGCAGCTCACTCGAGGTGGCCGGGGAGCTGTTTTTT. Translated, it gives CASSSLEVAGELFF.

The chain has TRBV30 and TRBJ1-1; TRBD1 might be the D (5 bases). This CDR3 has 14 residues. The germline gives CDR1 GTSNPN, CDR2 SVGIG (reference sequence). Trimming took off 5 bases at V and 6 bases at J, with 19 bases between the two ends. CDR3 coding DNA: TGTGCCTGGGAGAAGGTTGCAGGGTACCCTGAAGCTTTCTTT. Protein sequence: CAWEKVAGYPEAFF. Drawing the rest from reference TRBV30 and TRBJ1-1, the complete variable domain is SQTIHQWPATLVQPVGSPLSLECTVEGTSNPNLYWYRQAAGRGLQLLFYSVGIGQISSEVPQNLSASRPQDRQFILSSKKLLLSDSGFYLCAWEKVAGYPEAFFGQGTRLTVV.

The CDR3 DNA is TGTGCCAGCAGCTGGGGACAGAGCATTGGAGGGAACACTGAAGCTTTCTTT. Translating it yields CASSWGQSIGGNTEAFF. The chain recombines TRBV9 with TRBJ1-1; 7 nucleotides line up with TRBD1. This CDR3 has 17 residues. V was pared by 4 bases and J by 1 base, with 13 bases of the junction left unmatched. CDR1 and CDR2 from the germline V gene are SGDLS and YYNGEE.

V is TRBV27 and J is TRBJ2-3; unclear D gene. V dropped 4 bases and J dropped 0 bases, with 11 bases sitting between them. The CDR3 sequence is 15 residues long. CDR1 is MNHEY, CDR2 SMNVEV, per germline (reference sequence). CDR3 loop: CASSSLGSSTDTQYF. The DNA of the CDR3 is TGTGCCAGCAGTTCTCTGGGCTCGAGCACAGATACGCAGTATTTT.

The chain uses TRBV30 and TRBJ2-5, with 7 bases fitting TRBD2. With 0 bases clipped from V and 1 base from J, the junction kept 5 bases outside the gene matches. Germline V CDR1 and CDR2: GTSNPN, SVGIG (reference sequence). The CDR3 extends over 15 amino acids. The CDR3 nucleotides are TGTGCCTGGAGTGTATCGGGGGGAGTCCAAGAGACCCAGTACTTC. Its protein is CAWSVSGGVQETQYF.

V is TRBV19 and J is TRBJ2-2; TRBD2 is a possible D gene (5 bases). The CDR3 is 16 residues long. Germline loops: CDR1 LNHDA, CDR2 SQIVND (reference sequence). V gave up 6 bases and J gave up 6 bases, with 20 bases separating them. CDR3 bases: TGTGCCAGTAGCAGCCCCGGACTGGGCCACTCCGGGGAGCTGTTTTTT. Protein: CASSSPGLGHSGELFF.

The chain employs TRBV9 and TRBJ1-2, with 9 positions matching TRBD1. The J segment lost 8 bases and the V segment lost 3 bases, leaving 11 bases of the junction unmatched. The CDR3 spans 15 residues. The germline V gene has CDR1 SGDLS and CDR2 YYNGEE. CDR3 DNA sequence: TGTGCCAGCAGCGAGGGGGACAGGGATCGAGCCGGCTACACCTTC. Protein product: CASSEGDRDRAGYTF. The complete variable domain, with remaining parts taken from reference TRBV9 and TRBJ1-2, reads DSGVTQTPKHLITATGQRVTLRCSPRSGDLSVYWYQQSLDQGLQFLIQYYNGEERAKGNILERFSAQQFPDLHSELNLSSLELGDSALYFCASSEGDRDRAGYTFGSGTRLTVV.

The chain recombines TRBV14 with TRBJ1-6, with unresolved D. With 1 base removed from V and 5 bases from J, the gap between germline ends came to 6 bases. The CDR3 is 14 amino acids. The germline CDR1 and CDR2 sequences are SGHDN and FVKESK. The CDR3 loop reads CASSQGANNSPLHF. The CDR3 DNA reads as TGTGCCAGCAGCCAAGGGGCTAATAATTCACCCCTCCACTTT.

V usage is TRBV4-1 and J usage is TRBJ2-7; unclear D gene. V lost 1 base, J lost 3 bases, and 4 bases lay in between. CDR1 and CDR2 (germline): MGHRA, YSYEKL. This CDR3 contains 12 residues. In DNA, the CDR3 is TGCGCCAGCAGCCAAGGAGGCTACGAGCAGTACTTC. It encodes CASSQGGYEQYF.

The rearrangement links TRBV3-1 (or the pseudogene TRBV3-2) to TRBJ1-6; 7 nucleotides match TRBD1. Germline V lookup: CDR1 LGHDT, CDR2 YNNKEL (reference sequence). CDR3 length: 14 amino acids. J lost 7 bases, V lost 1 base, and 1 base had no gene match. In DNA, the CDR3 is TGTGCCAGCAGCCAAGGGACAGGCAATTCACCCCTCCACTTT. It yields the protein CASSQGTGNSPLHF.

V and J are TRBV7-3 and TRBJ2-1, with TRBD2 matching over 10 bases. CDR3 length equals 15 residues. The V gene end was trimmed by 2 bases and the J gene end by 3 bases; junction bases not matched to a gene: 1. The germline V gene encodes CDR1 SGHTA and CDR2 FQGTGA. This CDR3 reads CASSLGTSDYNEQFF. In DNA form, the CDR3 reads TGTGCCAGCAGCTTAGGGACTAGCGACTACAATGAGCAGTTCTTC. Based on the CDR3 plus reference TRBV7-3 and TRBJ2-1, the full variable domain is GAGVSQTPSNKVTEKGKYVELRCDPISGHTALYWYRQSLGQGPEFLIYFQGTGAADDSGLPNDRFFAVRPEGSVSTLKIQRTERGDSAVYLCASSLGTSDYNEQFFGPGTRLTVL.

There are a few counts of this clone. The chain combines TRBV24-1 with TRBJ1-2; D is possibly TRBD1 (5 bases). Trimming cost V 0 bases and J 2 bases, with 6 bases left between them. This CDR3 has 14 residues. Per germline, CDR1 KGHDR and CDR2 SFDVKD. CDR3 in amino acids: CATSDLNRNYGYTF. The CDR3 DNA reads as TGTGCCACCAGTGATTTGAACAGGAACTATGGCTACACCTTC.

About this clone itself: At the DNA level, this CDR3 is encoded by other sequences in the same sample as well. The V and J genes are TRBV9 and TRBJ1-1; D possibly corresponds to TRBD1 (5 bases). This CDR3 contains 12 residues. Germline CDR1 is SGDLS and CDR2 is YYNGEE. The ends were cut back, 3 bases at V and 4 bases at J, with 7 bases in the middle. This CDR3 is CASSAGGTEAFF. The DNA for the CDR3 is TGTGCCAGCAGCGCGGGGGGCACTGAAGCTTTCTTT.

The chain combines TRBV11-1 with TRBJ2-1; 7 bases align to TRBD1. The germline gives CDR1 SGHAT, CDR2 FQDESV (reference sequence). Germline trimming cut 0 bases from V and 3 bases from J; bases unmatched to any gene: 2. The CDR3 has 15 amino acids. Written as DNA, the CDR3 is TGTGCCAGCAGCTTAGCCCCAGGGGGCTACAATGAGCAGTTCTTC. Protein sequence: CASSLAPGGYNEQFF.

The V and J genes are TRBV19 and TRBJ2-2, with 10 bases that match TRBD1. J was trimmed by 4 bases and V by 9 bases; bases with no gene match: 11. The CDR3 has 16 residues. Germline CDR1 LNHDA, CDR2 SQIVND (reference sequence). The CDR3 DNA sequence: TGTGCCAGCAGGGGTGTAGGGACAGGGGTCACCGGGGAGCTGTTTTTT. This codes for CASRGVGTGVTGELFF.

The rearrangement joins TRBV6-5 to TRBJ2-7, with D possibly TRBD1 on 5 matching bases. The length of the CDR3 is 12 residues. V lost 5 bases and J 6 bases, leaving 11 bases between the germline ends. Germline CDR1 MNHEY, CDR2 SVGAGI. The CDR3 protein is CASSNRILEQYF. CDR3 nucleotide sequence: TGTGCCAGCAGTAACAGGATCCTCGAGCAGTACTTC.

The chain joins TRBV7-6 to TRBJ1-4; no firm D call. Germline-derived CDR1 and CDR2 are SGHVS and FNYEAQ. The CDR3 contains 14 residues. The V and J ends lost 3 bases and 8 bases respectively, with 13 bases between them. CDR3 in amino acids: CASSFRGMREKLFF. CDR3 sequence (DNA): TGTGCCAGCAGCTTTCGCGGGATGCGCGAAAAACTGTTTTTT.

The chain employs TRBV3-1 (or the pseudogene TRBV3-2) and TRBJ2-5; 8 nucleotides agree with TRBD1. J lost 2 bases, V lost 1 base, and 9 bases had no gene match. In germline, CDR1 is LGHDT, CDR2 YNNKEL (reference sequence). The CDR3 covers 17 residues. Here the CDR3 reads CASSQAWGGQGQETQYF. In DNA, the CDR3 is TGTGCCAGCAGCCAAGCTTGGGGAGGACAGGGACAAGAGACCCAGTACTTC.

The V call is TRBV13, the J call TRBJ1-1; possibly TRBD1 for D (6 bases). Germline V gene sequence: CDR1 PRHDT, CDR2 FYEKMQ (reference sequence). Deletions cut 4 bases from V and 11 bases from J, with 17 bases between. The length of the CDR3 is 13 residues. CDR3 DNA: TGTGCCAGCAGCTCTCAGGGACACGAGAAGGCTTTCTTT. This gives the protein CASSSQGHEKAFF.

V gene TRBV5-1 combines with J gene TRBJ2-2, with a possible D match to TRBD1 (6 bases). V was shortened by 9 bases and J by 8 bases, with 20 bases between the two germline ends. The length of the CDR3 is 14 residues. Germline assignment: CDR1 SGHRS and CDR2 YFSETQ. CDR3 in amino acids: CATRLGALVGELFF. The CDR3, as DNA: TGCGCCACCAGGCTGGGGGCCTTGGTTGGGGAGCTGTTTTTT.

The table lists this clone with a count of one. This chain connects TRBV28 to TRBJ2-1, with TRBD2 as a possible D gene (6 bases). This CDR3 is 15 amino acids long. Germline values: CDR1 MDHEN, CDR2 SYDVKM. Trimming stripped 6 bases from V and 3 bases from J, with 15 bases between. The CDR3, as DNA: TGTGCCAGCAGGAGGGACTCCAGTTACTACAATGAGCAGTTCTTC. Protein: CASRRDSSYYNEQFF.

This clone appeared a single time. The rearrangement joins TRBV3-1 (or the pseudogene TRBV3-2) to TRBJ2-5; 7 bases agree with TRBD2. Germline V CDR1 and CDR2: LGHDT, YNNKEL (reference sequence). V lost 0 bases to trimming and J lost 4 bases; unmatched junction nucleotides: 2. CDR3 size: 14 residues. This CDR3 is CASSQEPGGETQYF. CDR3 in DNA: TGTGCCAGCAGCCAAGAACCGGGGGGAGAGACCCAGTACTTC.

The chain links TRBV6-5 to TRBJ1-3; TRBD1 aligns across 9 bases. The CDR3 loop spans 15 amino acids. J was trimmed by 4 bases and V by 6 bases; bases with no gene match: 7. The germline V gene encodes CDR1 MNHEY and CDR2 SVGAGI. CDR3 DNA sequence: TGTGCCAGCAGGAGACAGGGGGTAATAGGAAACACCATATATTTT. Translating gives CASRRQGVIGNTIYF.

The CDR3 loop reads CATTGVSYNEQFF. The CDR3 bases are TGTGCCACCACGGGAGTCTCCTACAATGAGCAGTTCTTC. The chain links TRBV28 to TRBJ2-1, with D perhaps matching TRBD2 (6 bases). This CDR3 contains 13 residues. CDR1 is MDHEN and CDR2 is SYDVKM in the germline V gene. With 10 bases removed from V and 0 bases from J, the gap between germline ends came to 10 bases.

The DNA for the CDR3 is TGTGCCAGCACAAAACAGGGTGGTTACGAGCAGTACGTC. Its translation: CASTKQGGYEQYV. V is TRBV6-5 and J is TRBJ2-7, with D possibly being TRBD1 (6 bases). V dropped 7 bases and J dropped 4 bases, with 14 bases sitting between them. CDR3 length: 13 residues. Germline loops: CDR1 MNHEY, CDR2 SVGAGI.

This clone has only a few counts. The chain uses TRBV29-1 and TRBJ2-1, with TRBD2 matching 8 bases. Germline CDR1 SQVTM, CDR2 ANQGSEA. The CDR3 sequence is 14 residues long. V was clipped by 6 bases and J by 8 bases; unmatched bases: 12. The CDR3 region is CSVERSGSRDEQFF. The CDR3 DNA reads as TGCAGCGTCGAACGGAGCGGGAGTAGGGATGAGCAGTTCTTC.

Here the CDR3 reads CASTRDSHEAFF. CDR3 in DNA: TGTGCCAGCACAAGGGACAGCCATGAAGCTTTCTTT. The genes are TRBV2 and TRBJ1-1; 7 bases map to TRBD1. Germline assignment: CDR1 SNHLY and CDR2 FYNNEI. The ends lost 7 bases at V and 7 bases at J; junction bases unmatched: 6. CDR3 length: 12 residues. The variable domain in full, completed from reference TRBV2 and TRBJ1-1, reads EPEVTQTPSHQVTQMGQEVILRCVPISNHLYFYWYRQILGQKVEFLVSFYNNEISEKSEIFDDQFSVERPDGSNFTLKIRSTKLEDSAMYFCASTRDSHEAFFGQGTRLTVV.

This chain uses TRBV11-2 with TRBJ2-1; D perhaps matches TRBD2 (6 bases). CDR3 length equals 12 residues. Germline V CDR1 and CDR2: SGHAT, FQNNGV. Deletions cut 5 bases from V and 9 bases from J, with 11 bases between. CDR3 in amino acids: CASSQTSSEQFF. CDR3 coding DNA: TGTGCCAGCAGCCAGACTAGTTCTGAGCAGTTCTTC. The full variable domain, its missing parts supplied by reference TRBV11-2 and TRBJ2-1, is EAGVAQSPRYKIIEKRQSVAFWCNPISGHATLYWYQQILGQGPKLLIQFQNNGVVDDSQLPKDRFSAERLKGVDSTLKIQPAKLEDSAVYLCASSQTSSEQFFGPGTRLTVL.

This clone was counted a single time. The chain carries TRBV5-6 and TRBJ2-2; D might be TRBD1 (5 bases). Germline V gene lookup returns CDR1 SGHDT and CDR2 YYEEEE. V was trimmed by 4 bases and J by 0 bases, leaving 10 bases between them. The CDR3 runs to 15 residues. The CDR3 region is CASSPRTPNTGELFF. The CDR3 DNA follows: TGTGCCAGCAGCCCTAGGACACCGAACACCGGGGAGCTGTTTTTT.

A note on this clone: A read error may produce the germline difference seen at one junction end. The genes are TRBV6-5 and TRBJ1-1, with D maybe TRBD1 (5 bases). Germline V gene lookup returns CDR1 MNHEY and CDR2 SVGAGI. The length of the CDR3 is 14 residues. CDR3 loop: CASRYSTVNTEAFF. The CDR3 DNA sequence: TGTGCCAGCAGATACTCGACAGTAAACACTGAAGCTTTCTTT.

This sequence joins TRBV19 and TRBJ1-5, with no clear D. This CDR3 region has 13 residues. Germline-derived CDR1 and CDR2 are LNHDA and SQIVND (reference sequence). Trimming shortened V by 7 bases and J by 4 bases, and 11 bases separated the two germline ends. The CDR3 DNA sequence: TGTGCCAGTACACGGAGGTGGAATCAGCCCCAGCATTTT. Amino acid sequence: CASTRRWNQPQHF.